Following are 20 T cell receptor beta chains from one sample sequenced in a study of post-analysis software for immune sequencing data. Unique molecular identifiers tagged the TCR beta cDNA libraries. TCRdb called the PCR reads again in MiXCR, with one record for every CDR3 protein. The data hold about 810,000 distinct CDR3 sequences, with roughly 50% observed a single time. The study's findings and limits: In patients, about five TRBV segments were more frequent than in controls, with TRBV5-6, TRBV5-1 and TRBV20-1 among them.

Which antigens these TCRs recognize remains unknown. Input material: blood. These receptors all come from a girl aged 10 to 17 with multiple sclerosis.

This clonotype turned up a few times. It may be a read error: a sequence one base away is much more abundant. This chain links TRBV20-1 with TRBJ2-7; tentative D call: TRBD2 (5 bases). The CDR3 contains 12 residues. Germline CDR1 and CDR2: DFQATT and SNEGSKA (reference sequence). V lost 0 bases and J 4 bases, leaving 7 bases between the germline ends. The CDR3 DNA follows: TGCAGTGCTAGAGAGGGAGAGTACGAGCAGTACTTC. Translating it yields CSAREGEYEQYF.

The chain uses TRBV28 and TRBJ2-4; 15 bases are shared with TRBD2. Germline CDR1 MDHEN, CDR2 SYDVKM. This CDR3 spans 20 amino acids. The junction had 16 bases not matched to a gene; V was cut back by 7 bases and J by 3 bases. The CDR3 spells CASTVGGLAGGSWDKNIQYF. CDR3 in DNA: TGTGCCAGCACCGTGGGGGGACTAGCGGGGGGATCTTGGGACAAAAACATTCAGTACTTC. Based on the CDR3 plus reference TRBV28 and TRBJ2-4, the full variable domain is DVKVTQSSRYLVKRTGEKVFLECVQDMDHENMFWYRQDPGLGLRLIYFSYDVKMKEKGDIPEGYSVSREKKERFSLILESASTNQTSMYLCASTVGGLAGGSWDKNIQYFGAGTRLSVL.

This clonotype was seen a few times. The chain has TRBV28 and TRBJ2-7, with D possibly being TRBD1 (6 bases). The germline V gene encodes CDR1 MDHEN and CDR2 SYDVKM. Trimming left V 6 bases short and J 5 bases short, with 11 bases between. The CDR3 length is 12 residues. The CDR3 DNA is TGTGCCAGCAGCTACGGACAGAACGAGCAGTACTTC. Translating it yields CASSYGQNEQYF. Using reference TRBV28 and TRBJ2-7 for the parts outside the CDR3, the full variable domain is DVKVTQSSRYLVKRTGEKVFLECVQDMDHENMFWYRQDPGLGLRLIYFSYDVKMKEKGDIPEGYSVSREKKERFSLILESASTNQTSMYLCASSYGQNEQYFGPGTRLTVT.

The chain joins TRBV7-9 to TRBJ2-6, with TRBD1 matching 9 bases. CDR1 and CDR2 (germline): SEHNR, FQNEAQ (reference sequence). V lost 5 bases to trimming and J lost 1 base; unmatched junction nucleotides: 9. CDR3 length equals 18 residues. DNA for the CDR3: TGTGCCAGCAGCACGATACAGGGGGCGCCGTCTGGGGCCAACGTCCTGACTTTC. Translation gives CASSTIQGAPSGANVLTF.

This clonotype turned up a few times. The DNA of the CDR3 is TGTGCCAGCAGCAAAGGGACAGCCCAAGAGACCCAGTACTTC. Translating gives CASSKGTAQETQYF. This chain joins TRBV7-2 and TRBJ2-5; 7 positions agree with TRBD1. Trimming removed 5 bases from V and 1 base from J; junction bases left unmatched: 4. Germline assignment: CDR1 SGHTA and CDR2 FQGNSA. The CDR3 extends over 14 amino acids.

The gene calls are TRBV2 and TRBJ1-2; D call uncertain. The V end lost 0 bases, the J end lost 0 bases, and 11 bases lay between the germline ends. This CDR3 has 16 amino acids. Germline assignment: CDR1 SNHLY and CDR2 FYNNEI. DNA for the CDR3: TGTGCCAGCAGTGAAGCGAAGGGCATAGCTAACTATGGCTACACCTTC. Translation gives CASSEAKGIANYGYTF.

On this clonotype: Its ends do not fully match the called genes, so a read error is possible. This chain uses TRBV7-8 with TRBJ2-6; perhaps TRBD1 as D (7 bases). The CDR3 consists of 18 residues. Germline lookup yields CDR1 SGHVS and CDR2 FQNEAQ. The CDR3 bases are TGTGCCAGCAGCTTGGTTCGACTAGGGGGCGCTGGGGCCAACGTCCGGACTTTC. Encoded protein: CASSLVRLGGAGANVRTF.

This chain joins TRBV5-6 and TRBJ2-1, with D maybe TRBD2 (5 bases). The length of the CDR3 is 15 residues. Germline CDR1 is SGHDT and CDR2 is YYEEEE. V lost 4 bases and J lost 3, with 14 bases in between. CDR3 in DNA: TGTGCCAGCAGCCTGACTAAGGCCCTCTACAATGAGCAGTTCTTC. Residues: CASSLTKALYNEQFF. The variable domain in full, completed from reference TRBV5-6 and TRBJ2-1, reads DAGVTQSPTHLIKTRGQQVTLRCSPKSGHDTVSWYQQALGQGPQFIFQYYEEEERQRGNFPDRFSGHQFPNYSSELNVNALLLGDSALYLCASSLTKALYNEQFFGPGTRLTVL.

This clonotype has only a few counts. J is TRBJ2-5 and V is TRBV7-2; no clear D. V was clipped by 6 bases and J by 2 bases, with 13 bases between them. The CDR3 sequence is 14 residues long. Germline CDR1 is SGHTA and CDR2 is FQGNSA. The CDR3 loop is CASSPYGQQETQYF. CDR3 DNA: TGTGCCAGCAGTCCGTATGGGCAGCAAGAGACCCAGTACTTC.

The chain is built from TRBV4-1 and TRBJ2-4; TRBD2 might be the D (5 bases). V was pared by 0 bases and J by 13 bases, with 13 bases between. This CDR3 has 13 residues. The V gene's germline CDR1 is MGHRA and CDR2 YSYEKL. The CDR3 bases are TGCGCCAGCAGCCAAGACGGGGAACGAGAGCAGTACTTC. This codes for CASSQDGEREQYF.

The chain uses TRBV10-3 and TRBJ2-1; 14 bases match TRBD2. Per the germline V gene, CDR1 is ENHRY and CDR2 is SYGVKD. V lost 6 bases, J lost 6 bases, and 4 bases stayed unmatched. There are 15 residues in the CDR3. The CDR3 nucleotides are TGTGCCATCAGGGGACTAGCGGGGGACCTCAATGAGCAGTTCTTC. Translation gives CAIRGLAGDLNEQFF.

Here the CDR3 reads CATSNSRTRVPRNTQYF. In DNA form, the CDR3 reads TGTGCCACCAGCAACTCCAGGACTAGGGTCCCACGTAATACGCAGTATTTT. The V and J genes are TRBV15 and TRBJ2-3; TRBD2 matches 7 bases. The germline V gene encodes CDR1 LNHNV and CDR2 YYDKDF (reference sequence). The CDR3 has 17 amino acids. The V and J ends lost 4 bases and 7 bases, in that order; junction bases with no gene match: 17.

CDR3: CSVVTGLSSYNEQFF. CDR3 nucleotides: TGCAGCGTTGTTACGGGCCTAAGCTCCTACAATGAGCAGTTCTTC. The chain combines TRBV29-1 with TRBJ2-1; D not resolved. The germline V gene has CDR1 SQVTM and CDR2 ANQGSEA. This CDR3 has 15 residues. Trimming pared 4 bases from V and 0 bases from J, leaving 13 bases between.

This sequence joins TRBV24-1 and TRBJ1-1, with D possibly TRBD1 on 6 matching bases. In germline, CDR1 is KGHDR, CDR2 SFDVKD. V lost 3 bases to trimming and J lost 0 bases, with 19 bases between them. This CDR3 comprises 18 residues. The CDR3 loop reads CATSDPTPVGQLNTEAFF. Written as DNA, the CDR3 is TGTGCCACCAGTGATCCCACCCCGGTTGGACAGTTGAACACTGAAGCTTTCTTT.

There are a few counts of this clonotype. The V gene is TRBV29-1, the J gene TRBJ1-4; D is unclear. CDR1 and CDR2 (germline): SQVTM, ANQGSEA. This CDR3 spans 12 amino acids. V dropped 3 bases and J dropped 10 bases, with 12 bases sitting between them. The CDR3 is CSVEILKGKLFF. The CDR3 DNA reads TGCAGCGTTGAGATCTTAAAGGGAAAACTGTTTTTT.

This clonotype was counted a few times. This sequence joins TRBV24-1 and TRBJ2-5; the D gene is possibly TRBD1 (5 bases). This CDR3 comprises 15 residues. CDR1 is KGHDR, CDR2 SFDVKD, per germline. The V gene lost 4 bases and the J gene lost 1 base, with 12 bases spanning the gap. CDR3 region: CATSDPAGPQETQYF. CDR3 DNA: TGTGCCACCAGTGACCCAGCAGGGCCCCAAGAGACCCAGTACTTC.

This chain connects TRBV20-1 to TRBJ2-1; D unresolved. V shed 0 bases and J shed 3 bases, with 9 bases lying between them. CDR1 and CDR2 (germline): DFQATT, SNEGSKA (reference sequence). This CDR3 has 14 amino acids. The CDR3 sequence: CSARDNSGYNEQFF. In nucleotides, the CDR3 is TGCAGTGCTAGAGATAATTCCGGCTACAATGAGCAGTTCTTC.

This chain connects TRBV20-1 to TRBJ2-7, with D perhaps TRBD2 (5 bases). The J call is uncertain, as TRBJ2-5 better fits the DNA end. The CDR3 is 14 residues long. The germline gives CDR1 DFQATT, CDR2 SNEGSKA (reference sequence). DNA of the CDR3: TGCAGTGCTAGAGACATAGCGATGAGGGAGACCCAGTACTTC. It specifies CSARDIAMRETQYF.

The chain recombines TRBV20-1 with TRBJ2-5, with TRBD2 identical over 10 bases. This CDR3 contains 13 residues. V trimming: 3 bases; J trimming: 8 bases; junction bases outside the gene matches: 6. Per the germline V gene, CDR1 is DFQATT and CDR2 is SNEGSKA (reference sequence). DNA of the CDR3: TGCAGTGCTAGGGGACTAGCGCTCCGTACCCAGTACTTC. This codes for CSARGLALRTQYF.

The table lists this clonotype with a few counts. V and J are TRBV5-1 and TRBJ2-5; the D gene is possibly TRBD2 (6 bases). V was cut by 4 bases and J by 2 bases, with 18 bases left in between. Germline CDR1 is SGHRS and CDR2 is YFSETQ. The CDR3 loop spans 16 amino acids. CDR3 in amino acids: CASSLARGGGQETQYF. The CDR3 coding sequence is TGCGCCAGCAGCCTGGCGAGGGGAGGAGGACAAGAGACCCAGTACTTC.